The rows below give T cell receptor beta chains drawn from one sample of a study of cytomegalovirus exposure and HLA in healthy donors. Clones were read by immunoSEQ multiplex PCR, and TCRdb kept only the in-frame ones, dropping some. This table lists more than 100,000 clones. Source material: PBMCs. The receptors were sampled from a middle-aged woman in good health and CMV-seronegative. Each CDR3 is given with its conserved first and last residue. Each record gives: D gene, V gene, J gene, CDR3 protein, CDR3 DNA. The D gene is left open where the match is weak.

D: NA
V: TRBV6-5
J: TRBJ1-5
CDR3: CASSYRWQGNQPQHF
DNA: TGTGCCAGCAGTTACCGGTGGCAGGGCAATCAGCCCCAGCATTTT

D: NA
V: TRBV5-4
J: TRBJ1-2
CDR3: CASSPPDYGYTF
DNA: TGTGCCAGCAGCCCCCCTGACTATGGCTACACCTTC

D: TRBD1
V: TRBV27
J: TRBJ1-5
CDR3: CASSPTGGIVGQPQHF
DNA: TGTGCCAGCAGTCCGACAGGGGGGATAGTCGGTCAGCCCCAGCATTTT

D: NA
V: TRBV25-1
J: TRBJ2-7
CDR3: CASSEFGGYEQYF
DNA: TGTGCCAGCAGTGAATTCGGTGGCTACGAGCAGTACTTC

D: NA
V: TRBV5-1
J: TRBJ1-6
CDR3: CASSWERYGEPLHF
DNA: TGCGCCAGCAGCTGGGAACGATACGGGGAACCCCTCCACTTT

D: TRBD1
V: TRBV15
J: TRBJ2-1
CDR3: CATSKYRGSASWEQFF
DNA: TGTGCCACCAGCAAATACAGGGGGTCTGCGTCATGGGAGCAGTTCTTC

D: TRBD1
V: TRBV7-8
J: TRBJ1-5
CDR3: CASSLGWQGDGQPQHF
DNA: TGTGCCAGCAGCTTAGGTTGGCAGGGGGATGGTCAGCCCCAGCATTTT

D: TRBD1
V: TRBV19
J: TRBJ1-2
CDR3: CASSTSGQGARGYTF
DNA: TGTGCCAGTAGTACCTCGGGACAGGGGGCTCGTGGCTACACCTTC

D: NA
V: TRBV28
J: TRBJ1-3
CDR3: CASSYWGNTGGNTIYF
DNA: TGTGCCAGCAGTTATTGGGGAAATACAGGGGGAAACACCATATATTTT

D: TRBD2
V: TRBV4-1
J: TRBJ2-3
CDR3: CASSLRLAGIDTQYF
DNA: TGCGCCAGCAGCCTCAGACTAGCGGGAATAGATACGCAGTATTTT

D: NA
V: TRBV28
J: TRBJ1-2
CDR3: CASSFPGSYGYTF
DNA: TGTGCCAGCAGTTTTCCCGGGAGCTATGGCTACACCTTC

D: TRBD1
V: TRBV10-2
J: TRBJ1-5
CDR3: CASWDRDLPQHF
DNA: TGCGCCAGCTGGGACAGGGACCTTCCCCAGCATTTT

D: TRBD1
V: TRBV5-8
J: TRBJ1-5
CDR3: CASSYRQGASNQPQHF
DNA: TGTGCCAGCAGCTACCGACAGGGGGCAAGCAATCAGCCCCAGCATTTT

D: NA
V: TRBV18
J: TRBJ2-1
CDR3: CASSPFRDISNEQFF
DNA: TGTGCCAGCTCACCCTTTCGGGATATAAGCAATGAGCAGTTCTTC

D: TRBD1
V: TRBV19
J: TRBJ1-1
CDR3: CGTHRQGGNTEAFF
DNA: TGTGGAACTCACCGACAGGGGGGAAACACTGAAGCTTTCTTT

D: NA
V: TRBV18
J: TRBJ2-2
CDR3: CASSLQENTGELFF
DNA: TGTGCCAGCTCACTTCAGGAGAACACCGGGGAGCTGTTTTTT

D: TRBD2
V: TRBV7-3
J: TRBJ2-3
CDR3: CASSLRRGTSTDTQYF
DNA: TGTGCCAGCAGCTTACGGCGGGGGACTAGCACAGATACGCAGTATTTT

D: NA
V: TRBV7-2
J: TRBJ2-5
CDR3: CASSPQRGGNMETQYF
DNA: TGTGCCAGCAGCCCCCAGCGTGGGGGGAATATGGAGACCCAGTACTTC

D: TRBD1
V: TRBV10-3
J: TRBJ1-5
CDR3: CAISPGGEDQPQHF
DNA: TGTGCCATCAGTCCAGGGGGCGAAGATCAGCCCCAGCATTTT

D: NA
V: TRBV7-3
J: TRBJ2-2
CDR3: CASSLLGGLTGELFF
DNA: TGTGCCAGCAGCTTATTGGGGGGGCTCACCGGGGAGCTGTTTTTT

D: TRBD1
V: TRBV5-4
J: TRBJ2-6
CDR3: CASSWGQSGANVLTF
DNA: TGTGCCAGCAGCTGGGGACAGTCTGGGGCCAACGTCCTGACTTTC

D: TRBD2
V: TRBV11-1
J: TRBJ2-1
CDR3: CASRLLSGGFSYNEQFF
DNA: TGTGCCAGCAGGCTCCTGAGCGGGGGGTTCTCCTACAATGAGCAGTTCTTC

D: NA
V: TRBV19
J: TRBJ1-1
CDR3: CASREALLNTEAFF
DNA: TGTGCCAGTAGAGAGGCTCTCCTGAACACTGAAGCTTTCTTT

D: NA
V: TRBV6-1
J: TRBJ1-3
CDR3: CARLVGNTIYF
DNA: TGTGCCAGACTTGTGGGAAACACCATATATTTT

D: TRBD1
V: TRBV5-1
J: TRBJ1-3
CDR3: CASSLAGTALGNTIYF
DNA: TGCGCCAGCAGCTTGGCCGGGACAGCCTTAGGAAACACCATATATTTT

D: NA
V: TRBV4-1
J: TRBJ2-7
CDR3: CASSQEAEQYF
DNA: TGCGCCAGCAGCCAAGAGGCTGAGCAGTACTTC

D: NA
V: TRBV6-4
J: TRBJ1-1
CDR3: CASSDNPQGRGTEAFF
DNA: TGTGCCAGCAGTGACAACCCACAGGGACGCGGCACTGAAGCTTTCTTT

D: NA
V: TRBV25-1
J: TRBJ1-2
CDR3: CASSEWGGANYGYTF
DNA: TGTGCCAGCAGTGAATGGGGGGGGGCTAACTATGGCTACACCTTC

D: NA
V: TRBV28
J: TRBJ1-1
CDR3: CASSLRTAEAFF
DNA: TGTGCCAGCAGTTTGAGGACAGCTGAAGCTTTCTTT

D: TRBD1
V: TRBV2
J: TRBJ2-3
CDR3: CASTLSGQGADTQYF
DNA: TGTGCCAGCACCCTCTCAGGACAGGGGGCAGATACGCAGTATTTT

D: NA
V: TRBV6-5
J: TRBJ1-1
CDR3: CASSLVQGEAFF
DNA: TGTGCCAGCAGTTTGGTACAGGGCGAAGCTTTCTTT

D: NA
V: TRBV4-1
J: TRBJ1-4
CDR3: CASRLGGSGRLFF
DNA: TGCGCCAGCAGGTTGGGGGGGTCGGGAAGACTGTTTTTT

D: TRBD1
V: TRBV4-2
J: TRBJ1-1
CDR3: CASSTGTGGAGTEAFF
DNA: TGTGCCAGCAGCACCGGGACAGGGGGCGCGGGGACTGAAGCTTTCTTT

D: NA
V: TRBV18
J: TRBJ2-6
CDR3: CASSPFPVSSGANVLTF
DNA: TGTGCCAGCTCCCCCTTCCCAGTTTCCTCTGGGGCCAACGTCCTGACTTTC

D: TRBD1
V: TRBV5-4
J: TRBJ1-6
CDR3: CASRPGTGGGNSPLHF
DNA: TGTGCCAGCAGACCTGGGACAGGGGGCGGGAATTCACCCCTCCACTTT

D: NA
V: TRBV18
J: TRBJ1-2
CDR3: CASSPNEGMGTF
DNA: TGTGCCAGCTCACCCAATGAGGGAATGGGCACCTTC

D: TRBD2
V: TRBV28
J: TRBJ2-2
CDR3: CASGPLAGGTGELFF
DNA: TGTGCCAGCGGGCCCCTAGCGGGAGGTACCGGGGAGCTGTTTTTT

D: NA
V: TRBV10-3
J: TRBJ1-1
CDR3: CAISEPRVTEAFF
DNA: TGTGCCATCAGTGAGCCGCGAGTGACTGAAGCTTTCTTT

D: TRBD1
V: TRBV11-3
J: TRBJ1-1
CDR3: CASSATGGETEAFF
DNA: TGTGCCAGCAGCGCGACAGGGGGGGAAACTGAAGCTTTCTTT

D: NA
V: TRBV7-9
J: TRBJ2-7
CDR3: CASSDRQTYEQYF
DNA: TGTGCCAGCAGCGATCGACAGACCTACGAGCAGTACTTC

D: NA
V: TRBV28
J: TRBJ1-3
CDR3: CASSLPTRGLSSGNTIYF
DNA: TGTGCCAGCAGTTTACCCACCAGGGGCCTGAGCTCTGGAAACACCATATATTTT

D: TRBD1
V: TRBV7-9
J: TRBJ1-1
CDR3: CASSFDRVSFF
DNA: TGTGCCAGCAGCTTTGACAGGGTTTCGTTCTTT